Below, one T cell receptor (beta chain) is given with its context. This entry belongs to a study of blood T cell repertoires in COVID-19. Looking at the study overall: Both acute and convalescent COVID-19 samples were obtained from the United States, Italy and Spain.

Participants' own reports of clinical history determined their cohort assignment. Per the original data handling: By means of reference gene primer amplification, nucleated cell counts were estimated. Measured with immunoSEQ multiplex PCR; TCRdb has only the in-frame clones, and not every one. V and J calls and clone size are as listed in that table; D and trimming were resolved from the DNA. The sample records fewer than 500,000 clones, 87% being singletons. The V and J ends lost 5 bases and 3 bases respectively, with 10 bases between them. This CDR3 has 13 residues. In germline, CDR1 is MNHEY, CDR2 SVGAGI.

This chain links TRBV6-5 with TRBJ1-2; D is undetermined. Material for sequencing was PBMCs or T cells enriched from blood (not recorded which). This clonotype originated in a woman younger than 35 with acute COVID-19. The CDR3 DNA reads TGTGCCAGCAGTACCGGGGAGGACTATGGCTACACCTTC. It encodes CASSTGEDYGYTF.